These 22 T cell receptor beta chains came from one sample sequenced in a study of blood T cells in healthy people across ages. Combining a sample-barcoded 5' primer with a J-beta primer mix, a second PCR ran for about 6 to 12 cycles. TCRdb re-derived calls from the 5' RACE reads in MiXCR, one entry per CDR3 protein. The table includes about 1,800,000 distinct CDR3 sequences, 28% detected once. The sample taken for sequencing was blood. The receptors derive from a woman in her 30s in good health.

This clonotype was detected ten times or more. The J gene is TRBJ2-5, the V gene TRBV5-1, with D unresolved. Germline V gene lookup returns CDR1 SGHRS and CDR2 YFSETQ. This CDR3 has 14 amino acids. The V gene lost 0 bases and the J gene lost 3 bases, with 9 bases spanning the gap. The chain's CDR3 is CASSLEAVKETQYF. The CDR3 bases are TGCGCCAGCAGCTTGGAAGCAGTGAAAGAGACCCAGTACTTC.

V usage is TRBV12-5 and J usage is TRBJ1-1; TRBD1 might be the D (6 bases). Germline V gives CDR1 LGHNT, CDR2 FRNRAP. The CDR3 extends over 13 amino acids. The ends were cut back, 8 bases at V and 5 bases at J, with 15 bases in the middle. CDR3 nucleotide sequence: TGTGCTAGTCAGCCCCACAGGGCAACTGAAGCTTTCTTT. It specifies CASQPHRATEAFF. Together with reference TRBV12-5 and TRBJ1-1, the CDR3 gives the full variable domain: DARVTQTPRHKVTEMGQEVTMRCQPILGHNTVFWYRQTMMQGLELLAYFRNRAPLDDSGMPKDRFSAEMPDATLATLKIQPSEPRDSAVYFCASQPHRATEAFFGQGTRLTVV.

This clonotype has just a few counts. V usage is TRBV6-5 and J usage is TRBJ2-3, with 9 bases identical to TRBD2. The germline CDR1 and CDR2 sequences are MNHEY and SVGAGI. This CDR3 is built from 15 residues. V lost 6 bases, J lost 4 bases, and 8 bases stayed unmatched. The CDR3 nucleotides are TGTGCCAGCAGCCAGCGGGGGGCCAGCTCAGATACGCAGTATTTT. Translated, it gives CASSQRGASSDTQYF.

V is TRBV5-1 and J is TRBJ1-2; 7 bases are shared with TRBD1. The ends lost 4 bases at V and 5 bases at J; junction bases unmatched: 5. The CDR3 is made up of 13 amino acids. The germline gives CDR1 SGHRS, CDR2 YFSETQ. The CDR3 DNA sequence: TGCGCCAGCAGCACGAGGACAGGTTATGGCTACACCTTC. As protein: CASSTRTGYGYTF.

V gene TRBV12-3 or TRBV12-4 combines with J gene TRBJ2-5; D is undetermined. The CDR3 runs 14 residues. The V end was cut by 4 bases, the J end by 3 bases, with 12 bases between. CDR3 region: CASSYLSGEETQYF. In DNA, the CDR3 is TGTGCCAGCAGTTATCTTTCGGGCGAAGAGACCCAGTACTTC.

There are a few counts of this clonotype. CDR3 residues: CSARAVGTGGFSGQPQHF. Written as DNA, the CDR3 is TGCAGTGCGCGGGCCGTGGGGACAGGGGGTTTCTCGGGACAGCCCCAGCATTTT. The rearrangement uses TRBV20-1 and TRBJ1-5, with 11 bases matching TRBD1. The CDR3 consists of 18 residues. The V segment lost 6 bases and the J segment 7 bases; nucleotides outside the gene matches: 20. Germline values: CDR1 DFQATT, CDR2 SNEGSKA (reference sequence).

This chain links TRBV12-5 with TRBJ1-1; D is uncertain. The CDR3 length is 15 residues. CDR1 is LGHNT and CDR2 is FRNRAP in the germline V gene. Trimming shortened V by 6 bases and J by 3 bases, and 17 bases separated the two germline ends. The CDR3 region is CASGLTRETDTEAFF. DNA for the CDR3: TGTGCTAGTGGACTTACTAGGGAGACGGACACTGAAGCTTTCTTT.

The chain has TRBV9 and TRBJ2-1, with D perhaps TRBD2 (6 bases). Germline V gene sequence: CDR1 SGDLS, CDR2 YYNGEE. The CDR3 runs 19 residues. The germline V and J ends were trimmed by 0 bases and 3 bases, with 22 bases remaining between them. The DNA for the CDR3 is TGTGCCAGCAGCGTAGGGACAAAGGCCTTCGCGGGACGCTACAATGAGCAGTTCTTC. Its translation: CASSVGTKAFAGRYNEQFF.

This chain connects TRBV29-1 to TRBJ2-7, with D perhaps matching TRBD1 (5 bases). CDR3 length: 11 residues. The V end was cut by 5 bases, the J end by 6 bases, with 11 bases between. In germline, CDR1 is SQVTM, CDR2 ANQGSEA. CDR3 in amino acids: CSVNNGAEQYF. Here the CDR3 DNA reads TGCAGCGTTAATAATGGGGCCGAGCAGTACTTC.

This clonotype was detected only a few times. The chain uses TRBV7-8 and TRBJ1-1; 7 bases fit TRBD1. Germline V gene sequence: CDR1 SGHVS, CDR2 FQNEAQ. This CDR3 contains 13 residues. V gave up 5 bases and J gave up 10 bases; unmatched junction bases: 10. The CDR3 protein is CASSKTRQGSAFF. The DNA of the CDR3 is TGTGCCAGCAGCAAAACCAGACAGGGCTCAGCTTTCTTT.

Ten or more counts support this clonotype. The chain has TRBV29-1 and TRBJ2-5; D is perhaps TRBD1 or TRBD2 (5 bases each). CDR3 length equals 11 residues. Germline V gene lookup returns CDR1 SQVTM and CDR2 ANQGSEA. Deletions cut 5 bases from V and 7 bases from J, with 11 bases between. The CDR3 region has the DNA TGCAGCGTTTGGGGACCCTTGACCCAGTACTTC. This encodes CSVWGPLTQYF.

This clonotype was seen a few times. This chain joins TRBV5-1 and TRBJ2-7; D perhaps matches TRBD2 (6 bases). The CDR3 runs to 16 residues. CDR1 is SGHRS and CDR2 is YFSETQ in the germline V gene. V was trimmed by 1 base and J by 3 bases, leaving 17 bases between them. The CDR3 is CASSLTPGLAYYEQYF. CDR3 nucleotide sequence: TGCGCCAGCAGCTTGACCCCGGGACTCGCATACTACGAGCAGTACTTC.

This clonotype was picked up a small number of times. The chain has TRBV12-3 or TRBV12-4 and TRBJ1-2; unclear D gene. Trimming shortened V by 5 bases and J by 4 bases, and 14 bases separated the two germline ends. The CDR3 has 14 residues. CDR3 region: CASSLSMGSYGYTF. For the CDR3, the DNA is TGTGCCAGCAGTCTTAGTATGGGGAGCTATGGCTACACCTTC.

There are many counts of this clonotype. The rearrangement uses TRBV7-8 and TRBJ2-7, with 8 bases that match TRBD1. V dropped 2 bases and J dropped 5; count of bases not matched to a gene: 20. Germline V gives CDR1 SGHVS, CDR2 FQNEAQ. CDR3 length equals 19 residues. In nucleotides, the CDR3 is TGTGCCAGCAGCTTAAGGTCTCTGTTCCTGGACAGGGCAATTGACGAGCAGTACTTC. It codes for CASSLRSLFLDRAIDEQYF.

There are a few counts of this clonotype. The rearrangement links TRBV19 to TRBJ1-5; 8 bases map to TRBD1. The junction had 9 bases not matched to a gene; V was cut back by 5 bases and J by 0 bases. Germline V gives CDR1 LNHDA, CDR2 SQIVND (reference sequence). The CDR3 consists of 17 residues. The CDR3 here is CASSPWTGTYSNQPQHF. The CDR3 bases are TGTGCCAGTAGTCCGTGGACAGGGACGTATAGCAATCAGCCCCAGCATTTT.

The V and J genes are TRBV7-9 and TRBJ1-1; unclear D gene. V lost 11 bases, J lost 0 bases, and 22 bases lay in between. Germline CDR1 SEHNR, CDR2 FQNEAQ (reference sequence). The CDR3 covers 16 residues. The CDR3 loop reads CAGTEAQARLNTEAFF. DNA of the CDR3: TGTGCCGGCACCGAGGCCCAGGCCCGCTTGAACACTGAAGCTTTCTTT.

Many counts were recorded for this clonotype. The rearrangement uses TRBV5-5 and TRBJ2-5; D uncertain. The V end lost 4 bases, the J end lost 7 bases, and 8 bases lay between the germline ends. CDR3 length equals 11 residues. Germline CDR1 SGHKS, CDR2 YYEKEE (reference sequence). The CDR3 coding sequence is TGTGCCAGCAGCGCTCTCGGGACCCAGTACTTC. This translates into CASSALGTQYF.

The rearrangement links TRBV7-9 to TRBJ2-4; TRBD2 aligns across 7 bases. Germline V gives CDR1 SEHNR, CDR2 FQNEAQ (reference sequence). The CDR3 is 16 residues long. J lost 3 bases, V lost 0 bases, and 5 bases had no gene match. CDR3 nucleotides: TGTGCCAGCAGCTTAGCGGGGGGGAAGGACAAAAACATTCAGTACTTC. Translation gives CASSLAGGKDKNIQYF.

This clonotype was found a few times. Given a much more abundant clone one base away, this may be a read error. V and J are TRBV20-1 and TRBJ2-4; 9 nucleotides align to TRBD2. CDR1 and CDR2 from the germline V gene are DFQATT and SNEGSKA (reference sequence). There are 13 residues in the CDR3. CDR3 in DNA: TGCAGTGCTAGCACCAGCGGGAGGAACATTCGGTACTTC. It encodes CSASTSGRNIRYF.

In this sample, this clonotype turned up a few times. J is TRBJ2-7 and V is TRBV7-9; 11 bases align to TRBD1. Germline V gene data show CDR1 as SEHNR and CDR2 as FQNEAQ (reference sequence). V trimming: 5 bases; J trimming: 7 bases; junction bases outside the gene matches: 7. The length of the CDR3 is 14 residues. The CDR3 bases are TGTGCCAGCAGCCGCGGACAGGGGGCGAAAGAGCAGTACTTC. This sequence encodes CASSRGQGAKEQYF.

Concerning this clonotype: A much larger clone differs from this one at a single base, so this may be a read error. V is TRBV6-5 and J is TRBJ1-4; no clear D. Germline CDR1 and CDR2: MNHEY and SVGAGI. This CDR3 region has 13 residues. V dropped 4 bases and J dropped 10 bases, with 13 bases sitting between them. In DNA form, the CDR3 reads TGTGCCAGCAGTTTAGCCGGGTCAGGAAAACTGTTTTTT. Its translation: CASSLAGSGKLFF.

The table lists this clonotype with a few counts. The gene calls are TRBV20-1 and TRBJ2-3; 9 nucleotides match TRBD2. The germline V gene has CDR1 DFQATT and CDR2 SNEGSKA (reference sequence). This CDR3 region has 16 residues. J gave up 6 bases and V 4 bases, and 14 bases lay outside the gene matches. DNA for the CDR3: TGCAGTGCTAAAAAGCGTGGCGGGGGGGCCAGTGATACGCAGTATTTT. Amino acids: CSAKKRGGGASDTQYF.